The clone carrying this TCR beta chain showed up many times. An end of the junction differs from the germline gene, which may be a read error. Donors gave ten milliliters of peripheral blood apiece. The data derive from a study of blood T cells in healthy people across ages. The CDR3 has 13 amino acids. Per the germline V gene, CDR1 is SGHTA and CDR2 is FQGTGA. Through a sample-barcoded 5' primer and a J-beta primer mix, a second PCR was run for roughly 6 to 11 cycles. TCRdb reprocessed the 5' RACE reads with MiXCR, giving one entry per CDR3 protein. The sample has about 1 million distinct CDR3 sequences; 35% to 55% are singletons.

The V and J genes are TRBV7-3 and TRBJ1-1; D unresolved. Sequencing was performed on blood. This receptor was taken from a woman aged 55-70 years in good health. CDR3 bases: TGCGCCAGCAGCCTCACAGAGAACACTGAAGCTTTCTTT. Translated: CASSLTENTEAFF.